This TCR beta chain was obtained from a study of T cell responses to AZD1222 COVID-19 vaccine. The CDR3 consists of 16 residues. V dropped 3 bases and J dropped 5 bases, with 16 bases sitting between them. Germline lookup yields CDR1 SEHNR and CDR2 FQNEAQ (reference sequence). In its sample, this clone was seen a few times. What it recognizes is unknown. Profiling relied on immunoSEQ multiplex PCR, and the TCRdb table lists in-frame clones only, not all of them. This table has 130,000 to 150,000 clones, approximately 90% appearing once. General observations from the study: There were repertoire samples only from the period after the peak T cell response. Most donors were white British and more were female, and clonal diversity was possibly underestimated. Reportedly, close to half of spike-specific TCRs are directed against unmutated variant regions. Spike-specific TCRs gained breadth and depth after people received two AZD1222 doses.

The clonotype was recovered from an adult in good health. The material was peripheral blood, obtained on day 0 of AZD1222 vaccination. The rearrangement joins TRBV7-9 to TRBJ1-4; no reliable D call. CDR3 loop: CASSFDSLGTNEKLFF. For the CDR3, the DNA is TGTGCCAGCAGCTTTGACTCGCTAGGAACAAATGAAAAACTGTTTTTT.